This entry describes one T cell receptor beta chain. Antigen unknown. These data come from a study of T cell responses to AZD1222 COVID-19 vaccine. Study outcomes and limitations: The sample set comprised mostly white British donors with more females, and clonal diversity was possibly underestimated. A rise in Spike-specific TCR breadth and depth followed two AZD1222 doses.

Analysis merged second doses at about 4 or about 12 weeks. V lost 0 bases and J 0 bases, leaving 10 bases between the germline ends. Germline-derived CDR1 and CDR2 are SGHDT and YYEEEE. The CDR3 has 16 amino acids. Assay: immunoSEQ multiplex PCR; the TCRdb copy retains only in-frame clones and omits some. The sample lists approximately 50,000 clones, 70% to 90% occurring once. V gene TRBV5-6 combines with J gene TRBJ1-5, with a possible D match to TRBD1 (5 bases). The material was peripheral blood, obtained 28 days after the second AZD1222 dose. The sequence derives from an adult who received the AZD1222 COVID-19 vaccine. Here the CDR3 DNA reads TGTGCCAGCAGCTTGGGATTGAGGGGTAGCAATCAGCCCCAGCATTTT. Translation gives CASSLGLRGSNQPQHF.